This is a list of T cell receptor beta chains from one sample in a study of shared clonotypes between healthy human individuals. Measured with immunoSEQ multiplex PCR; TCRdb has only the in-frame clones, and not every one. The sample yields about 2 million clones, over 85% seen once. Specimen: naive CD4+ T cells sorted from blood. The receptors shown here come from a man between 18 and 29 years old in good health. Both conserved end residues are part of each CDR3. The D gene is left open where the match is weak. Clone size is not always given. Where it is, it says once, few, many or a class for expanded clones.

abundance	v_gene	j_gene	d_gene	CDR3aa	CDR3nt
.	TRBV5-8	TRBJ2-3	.	CASSPPNLGQYF	TGTGCCAGCAGCCCACCAAATCTTGGGCAGTATTTT
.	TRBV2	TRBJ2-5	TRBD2	CASMGGETQYF	TGTGCCAGCATGGGGGGGGAGACCCAGTACTTC
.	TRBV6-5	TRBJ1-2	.	CASSYSPNYGYTF	TGTGCCAGCAGTTACTCTCCGAACTATGGCTACACCTTC
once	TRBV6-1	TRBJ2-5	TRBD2	CAISAGWEGETQYF	TGTGCCATCTCGGCCGGATGGGAGGGAGAGACCCAGTACTTC
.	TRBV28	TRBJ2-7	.	CASSSTVTGYSYEQYF	TGTGCCAGCAGTTCAACCGTGACAGGCTATTCCTACGAGCAGTACTTC
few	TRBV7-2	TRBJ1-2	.	CASSLDGTSTRGYTF	TGTGCCAGCAGCTTAGATGGGACCAGCACTAGGGGCTACACCTTC
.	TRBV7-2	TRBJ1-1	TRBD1	CASSSDRVNTEAFF	TGTGCCAGCAGCTCCGACAGGGTGAACACTGAAGCTTTCTTT
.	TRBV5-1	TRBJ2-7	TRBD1	CASSWTGVAYEQYF	TGCGCCAGCAGCTGGACAGGGGTCGCCTACGAGCAGTACTTC
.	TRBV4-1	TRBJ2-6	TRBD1	CASSPTGAGGANVLTF	TGCGCCAGCAGCCCGACAGGGGCAGGCGGGGCCAACGTCCTGACTTTC
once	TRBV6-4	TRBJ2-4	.	CASSDPSGSAKNIQYF	TGTGCCAGCAGTGATCCCTCTGGGTCGGCCAAAAACATTCAGTACTTC
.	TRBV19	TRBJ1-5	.	CASSSSAPQHF	TGTGCCAGTAGTTCGTCCGCGCCCCAGCATTTT
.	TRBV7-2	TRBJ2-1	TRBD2	CASSLAGLAGTNEQFF	TGTGCCAGCAGCTTAGCGGGACTAGCGGGCACCAATGAGCAGTTCTTC
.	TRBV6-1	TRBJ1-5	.	CASGVMENQPQHF	TGTGCCAGCGGGGTTATGGAAAATCAGCCCCAGCATTTT